This T cell receptor beta chain was retrieved from a study of cytomegalovirus exposure and HLA in healthy donors. Notes on the study in general: Donors were assumed by presence/absence analyses to have roughly uniform sequencing depth. Fewer N-insertions than the 666-donor mean were reportedly shown by an Asian-associated ancestry cluster in a later analysis. In an earlier analysis, about 87% or about 30%: the productive usage of most TCR beta V segments.

Germline V gene sequence: CDR1 MDHEN, CDR2 SYDVKM. Deletions cut 4 bases from V and 1 base from J, with 4 bases between. This CDR3 has 12 residues. In its sample, this clone was seen once. Its specificity is not known. The PCR ran on 60 Vbeta and 13 Jbeta primers. Original analysis: In a later analysis, of about 80 million unique beta chains, about 10 million appeared in at least two donors. Sequencing used immunoSEQ multiplex PCR; TCRdb keeps in-frame clones, though not all of them. V and J calls and clone size are copied from that table; D and trimming were computed from the DNA. The sample lists around 180,000 clones, roughly four fifths occurring once.

V is TRBV28 and J is TRBJ1-2; D is uncertain. The material sequenced was PBMCs. This clonotype was obtained from a man younger than 30 in good health and CMV-seronegative. CDR3 region: CASSSLNYGYTF. CDR3 in DNA: TGTGCCAGCAGTTCCCTTAACTATGGCTACACCTTC.